This TCR beta chain was identified during a study of Graves' ophthalmopathy and Graves' hyperthyroidism. Per germline, CDR1 LNHDA and CDR2 SQIVND (reference sequence). The CDR3 covers 13 residues. V dropped 5 bases and J dropped 2 bases, with 6 bases sitting between them. RNA transcripts yielded amplified TCR beta CDR3 regions. HTBI primers were used in a first-round RT-PCR, which preceded a second-round multiplex PCR. MiXCR, applied by TCRdb to the multiplex PCR reads, yields one record per CDR3 protein. The table shows 900,000 to 1,200,000 distinct CDR3 sequences, with about two fifths occurring only once.

This receptor was obtained from an adult man with Graves' hyperthyroidism. This chain joins TRBV19 and TRBJ2-2; D remains ambiguous. The sequencing sample was made of peripheral blood or thyroid tissue (not recorded which). In nucleotides, the CDR3 is TGTGCCAGTAGTCCCCATAACACCGGGGAGCTGTTTTTT. Its translation: CASSPHNTGELFF.